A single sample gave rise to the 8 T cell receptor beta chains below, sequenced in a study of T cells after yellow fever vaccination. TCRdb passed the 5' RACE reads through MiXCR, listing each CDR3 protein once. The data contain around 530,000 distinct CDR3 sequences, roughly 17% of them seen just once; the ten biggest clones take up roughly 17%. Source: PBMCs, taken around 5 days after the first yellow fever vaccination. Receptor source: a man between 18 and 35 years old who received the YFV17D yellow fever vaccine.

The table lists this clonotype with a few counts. The CDR3 bases are TGTGCCAGTAGTCCGTCGGGGAGGGGGAGCAATCAGCCCCAGCATTTT. Translation gives CASSPSGRGSNQPQHF. V gene TRBV19 combines with J gene TRBJ1-5, with D perhaps matching TRBD1 (6 bases). Germline V CDR1 and CDR2: LNHDA, SQIVND (reference sequence). This CDR3 region has 16 residues. The germline V and J ends were trimmed by 5 bases and 1 base, with 15 bases remaining between them.

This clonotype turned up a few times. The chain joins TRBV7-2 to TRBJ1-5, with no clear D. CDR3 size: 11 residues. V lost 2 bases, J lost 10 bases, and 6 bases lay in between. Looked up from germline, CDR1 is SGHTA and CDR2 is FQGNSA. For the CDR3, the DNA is TGTGCCAGCAGCTTATGGGGACCCCAGCATTTT. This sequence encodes CASSLWGPQHF.

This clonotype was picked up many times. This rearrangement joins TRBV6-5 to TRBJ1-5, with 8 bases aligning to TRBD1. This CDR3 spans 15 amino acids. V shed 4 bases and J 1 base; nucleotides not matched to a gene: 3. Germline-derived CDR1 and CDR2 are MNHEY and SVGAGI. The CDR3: CASSWTGSSNQPQHF. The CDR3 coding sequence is TGTGCCAGCAGTTGGACAGGGTCAAGCAATCAGCCCCAGCATTTT.

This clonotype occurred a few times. CDR3 sequence reads: CASSGSADEQFF. CDR3 in DNA: TGTGCCAGTAGTGGGTCGGCGGATGAGCAGTTCTTC. This chain links TRBV19 with TRBJ2-1; D ambiguous. Germline CDR1 reads LNHDA; CDR2 reads SQIVND (reference sequence). V was trimmed by 5 bases and J by 8 bases, leaving 10 bases between them. CDR3 length: 12 amino acids.

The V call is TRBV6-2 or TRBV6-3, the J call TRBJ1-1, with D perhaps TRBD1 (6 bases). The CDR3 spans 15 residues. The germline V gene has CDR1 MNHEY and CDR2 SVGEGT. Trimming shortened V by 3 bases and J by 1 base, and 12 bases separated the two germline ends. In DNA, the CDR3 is TGTGCCAGCAGTTATCACAGGGCTACGAACACTGAAGCTTTCTTT. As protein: CASSYHRATNTEAFF.

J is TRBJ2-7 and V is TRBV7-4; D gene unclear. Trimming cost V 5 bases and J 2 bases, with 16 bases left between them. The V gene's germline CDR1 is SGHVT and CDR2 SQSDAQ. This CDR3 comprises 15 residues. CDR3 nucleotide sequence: TGTGCCAGCAGCGGGCGGACCCGTAGGGCCTACGAGCAGTACTTC. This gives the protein CASSGRTRRAYEQYF.

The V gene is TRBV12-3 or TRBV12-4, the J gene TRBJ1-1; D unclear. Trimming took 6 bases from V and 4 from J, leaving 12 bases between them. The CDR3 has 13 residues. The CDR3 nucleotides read TGTGCCAGCAGGCGCGGGTGGGCCACTGAAGCTTTCTTT. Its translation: CASRRGWATEAFF.

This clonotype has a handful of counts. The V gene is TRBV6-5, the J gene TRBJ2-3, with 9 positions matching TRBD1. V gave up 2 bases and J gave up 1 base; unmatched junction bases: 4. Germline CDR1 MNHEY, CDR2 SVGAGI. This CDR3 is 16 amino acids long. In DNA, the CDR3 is TGTGCCAGCAGTTACAGGACAGGGGCTGGCACAGATACGCAGTATTTT. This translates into CASSYRTGAGTDTQYF.